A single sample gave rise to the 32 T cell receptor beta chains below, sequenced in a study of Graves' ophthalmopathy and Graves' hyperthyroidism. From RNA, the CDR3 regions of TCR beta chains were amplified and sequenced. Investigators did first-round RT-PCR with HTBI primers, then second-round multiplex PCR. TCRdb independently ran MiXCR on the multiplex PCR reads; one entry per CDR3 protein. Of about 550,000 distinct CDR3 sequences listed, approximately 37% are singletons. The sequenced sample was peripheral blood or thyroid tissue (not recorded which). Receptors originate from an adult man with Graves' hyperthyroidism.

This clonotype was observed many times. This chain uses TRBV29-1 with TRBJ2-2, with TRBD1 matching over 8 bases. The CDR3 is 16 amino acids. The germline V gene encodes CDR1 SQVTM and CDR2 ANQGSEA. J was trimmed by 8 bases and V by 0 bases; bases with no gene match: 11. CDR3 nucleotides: TGCAGCGTTGAAGAGCCCCAGGGGGCGCTCAGGGGGGAGCTGTTTTTT. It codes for CSVEEPQGALRGELFF.

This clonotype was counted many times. The CDR3 sequence: CASSRQGKNSPLHF. DNA for the CDR3: TGTGCCAGCAGCAGACAGGGTAAAAATTCACCCCTCCACTTT. The chain has TRBV13 and TRBJ1-6, with 7 bases matching TRBD1. CDR3 size: 14 residues. Per the germline V gene, CDR1 is PRHDT and CDR2 is FYEKMQ (reference sequence). With V trimmed by 5 bases and J by 7 bases, 5 bases remained unmatched.

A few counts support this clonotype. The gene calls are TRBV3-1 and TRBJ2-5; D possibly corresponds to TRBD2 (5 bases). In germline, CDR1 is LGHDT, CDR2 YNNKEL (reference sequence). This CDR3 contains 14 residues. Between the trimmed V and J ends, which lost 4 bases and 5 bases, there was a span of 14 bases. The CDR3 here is CASSLELVWETQYF. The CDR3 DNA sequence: TGTGCCAGCAGCCTAGAACTAGTGTGGGAGACCCAGTACTTC.

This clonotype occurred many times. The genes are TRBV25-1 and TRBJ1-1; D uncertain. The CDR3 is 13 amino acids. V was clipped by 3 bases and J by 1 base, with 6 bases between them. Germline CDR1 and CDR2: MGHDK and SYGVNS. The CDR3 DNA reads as TGTGCCAGCAGTGAGGGGTGGAACACTGAAGCTTTCTTT. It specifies CASSEGWNTEAFF.

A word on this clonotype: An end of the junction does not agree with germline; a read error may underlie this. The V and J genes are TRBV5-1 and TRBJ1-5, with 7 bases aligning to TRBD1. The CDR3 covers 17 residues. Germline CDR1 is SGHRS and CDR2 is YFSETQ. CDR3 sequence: CASSGNYRGSGNQPQHF. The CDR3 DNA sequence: TGTGCCAGCAGCGGGAACTACAGGGGTTCGGGCAATCAGCCCCAGCATTTT.

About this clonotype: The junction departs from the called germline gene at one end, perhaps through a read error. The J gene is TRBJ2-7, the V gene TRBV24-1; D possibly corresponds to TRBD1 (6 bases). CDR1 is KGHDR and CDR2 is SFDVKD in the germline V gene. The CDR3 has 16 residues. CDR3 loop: CASSLLGRGPSYEQYF. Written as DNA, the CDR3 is TGTGCCAGCAGTTTATTAGGCAGGGGCCCCTCCTACGAGCAGTACTTC.

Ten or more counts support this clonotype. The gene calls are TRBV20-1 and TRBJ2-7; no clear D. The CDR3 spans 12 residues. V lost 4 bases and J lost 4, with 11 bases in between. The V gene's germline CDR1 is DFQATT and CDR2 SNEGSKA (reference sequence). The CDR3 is CSANTLGYEQYF. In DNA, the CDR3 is TGCAGTGCTAACACCTTAGGGTACGAGCAGTACTTC.

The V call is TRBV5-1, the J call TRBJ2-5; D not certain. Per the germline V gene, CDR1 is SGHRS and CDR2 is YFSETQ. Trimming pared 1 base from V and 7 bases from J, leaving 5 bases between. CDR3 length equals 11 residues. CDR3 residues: CASSLSVTQYF. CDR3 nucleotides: TGCGCCAGCAGCTTGTCGGTGACCCAGTACTTC.

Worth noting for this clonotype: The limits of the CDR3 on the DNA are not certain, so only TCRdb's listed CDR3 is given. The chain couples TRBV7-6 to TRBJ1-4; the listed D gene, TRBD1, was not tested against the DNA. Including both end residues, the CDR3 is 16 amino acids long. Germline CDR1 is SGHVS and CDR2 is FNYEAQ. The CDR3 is CASSQGGQTLMKNCFF.

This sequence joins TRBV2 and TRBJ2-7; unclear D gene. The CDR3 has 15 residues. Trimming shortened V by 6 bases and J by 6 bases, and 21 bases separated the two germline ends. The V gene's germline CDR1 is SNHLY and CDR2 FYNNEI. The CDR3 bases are TGTGCCAGCAGCTTGTGGCTGGGTAAGGCACGCGAGCAGTACTTC. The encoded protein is CASSLWLGKAREQYF.

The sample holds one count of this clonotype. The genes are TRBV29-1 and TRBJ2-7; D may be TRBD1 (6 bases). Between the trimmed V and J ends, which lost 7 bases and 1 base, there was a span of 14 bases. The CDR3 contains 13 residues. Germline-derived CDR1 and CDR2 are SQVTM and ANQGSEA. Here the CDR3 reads CSAQQGLSYEQYF. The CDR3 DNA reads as TGCAGCGCCCAACAGGGCCTATCCTACGAGCAGTACTTC.

CDR3 DNA sequence: TGTGCCAGTAGTGTAGTCACCACGAACGGGGAGCTGTTTTTT. Encoded protein: CASSVVTTNGELFF. The genes are TRBV19 and TRBJ2-2; no clear D. Between the trimmed V and J ends, which lost 5 bases and 7 bases, there was a span of 14 bases. In germline, CDR1 is LNHDA, CDR2 SQIVND (reference sequence). The CDR3 runs to 14 residues.

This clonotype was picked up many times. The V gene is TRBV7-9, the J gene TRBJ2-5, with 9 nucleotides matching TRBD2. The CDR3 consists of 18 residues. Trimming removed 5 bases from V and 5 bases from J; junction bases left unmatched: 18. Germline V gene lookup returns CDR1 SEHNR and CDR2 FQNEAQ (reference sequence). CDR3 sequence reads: CASSPKRIPGLARETQYF. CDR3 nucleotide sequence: TGTGCCAGCAGCCCCAAGCGGATTCCGGGACTAGCAAGGGAGACCCAGTACTTC.

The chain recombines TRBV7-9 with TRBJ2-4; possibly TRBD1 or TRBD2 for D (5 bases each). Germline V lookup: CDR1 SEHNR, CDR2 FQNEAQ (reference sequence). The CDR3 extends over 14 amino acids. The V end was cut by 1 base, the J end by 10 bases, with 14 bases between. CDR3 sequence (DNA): TGTGCCAGCAGCTTAGGGCGACAGCCGGGGATTCAGTACTTC. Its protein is CASSLGRQPGIQYF.

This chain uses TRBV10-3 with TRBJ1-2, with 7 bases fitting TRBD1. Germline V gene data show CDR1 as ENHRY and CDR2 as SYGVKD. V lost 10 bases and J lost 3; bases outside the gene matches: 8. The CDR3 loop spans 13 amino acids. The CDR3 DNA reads TGTGCCAGCGGAACAGGGGACTACTATGGCTACACCTTC. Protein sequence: CASGTGDYYGYTF.

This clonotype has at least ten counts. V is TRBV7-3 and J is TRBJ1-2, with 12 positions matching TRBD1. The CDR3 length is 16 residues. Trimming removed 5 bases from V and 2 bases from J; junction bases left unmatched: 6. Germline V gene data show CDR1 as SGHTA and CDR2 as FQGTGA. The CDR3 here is CASSLRDRGRNYGYTF. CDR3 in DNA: TGTGCCAGCAGCCTCCGGGACAGGGGGCGGAACTATGGCTACACCTTC.

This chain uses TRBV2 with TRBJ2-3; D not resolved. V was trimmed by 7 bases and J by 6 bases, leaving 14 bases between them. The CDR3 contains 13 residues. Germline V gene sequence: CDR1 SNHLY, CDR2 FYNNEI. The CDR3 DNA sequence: TGTGCCAGCACCCGCTTGGCGGTGGATACGCAGTATTTT. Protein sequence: CASTRLAVDTQYF.

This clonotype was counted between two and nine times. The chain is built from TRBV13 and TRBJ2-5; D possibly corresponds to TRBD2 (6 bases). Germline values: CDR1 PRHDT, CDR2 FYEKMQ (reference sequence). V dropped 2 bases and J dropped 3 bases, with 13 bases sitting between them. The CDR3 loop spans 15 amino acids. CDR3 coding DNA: TGTGCCAGCAGCTTAACGGCGGAGGGGAAAGAGACCCAGTACTTC. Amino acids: CASSLTAEGKETQYF.

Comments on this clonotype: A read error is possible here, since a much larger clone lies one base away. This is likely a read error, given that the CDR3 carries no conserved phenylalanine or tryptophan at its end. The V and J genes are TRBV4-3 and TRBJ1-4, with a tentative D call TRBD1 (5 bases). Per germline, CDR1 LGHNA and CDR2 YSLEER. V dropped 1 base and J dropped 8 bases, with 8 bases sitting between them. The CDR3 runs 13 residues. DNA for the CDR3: TGCGCCAGCAGCCAAGGGACACGAGAAAAACTGTTTTGT. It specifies CASSQGTREKLFC.

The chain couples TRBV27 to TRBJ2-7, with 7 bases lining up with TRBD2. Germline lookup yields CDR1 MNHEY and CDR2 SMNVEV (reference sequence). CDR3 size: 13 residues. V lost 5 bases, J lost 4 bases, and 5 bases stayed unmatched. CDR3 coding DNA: TGTGCCAGCAGTACCAGCGGGATATACGAGCAGTACTTC. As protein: CASSTSGIYEQYF.

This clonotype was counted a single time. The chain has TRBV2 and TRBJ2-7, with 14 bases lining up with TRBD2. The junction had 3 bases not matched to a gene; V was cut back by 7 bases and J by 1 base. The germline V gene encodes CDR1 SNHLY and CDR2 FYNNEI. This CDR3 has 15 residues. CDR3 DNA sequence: TGTGCCAGCAACGGACTAGCGGGAGGATCCTACGAGCAGTACTTC. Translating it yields CASNGLAGGSYEQYF.

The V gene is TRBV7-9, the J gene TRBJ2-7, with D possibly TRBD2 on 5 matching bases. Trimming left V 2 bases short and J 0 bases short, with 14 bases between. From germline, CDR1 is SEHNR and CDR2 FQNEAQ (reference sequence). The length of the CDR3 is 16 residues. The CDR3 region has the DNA TGTGCCAGCAGCTTATCGGTTAGCGCCCTCTCCTACGAGCAGTACTTC. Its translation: CASSLSVSALSYEQYF.

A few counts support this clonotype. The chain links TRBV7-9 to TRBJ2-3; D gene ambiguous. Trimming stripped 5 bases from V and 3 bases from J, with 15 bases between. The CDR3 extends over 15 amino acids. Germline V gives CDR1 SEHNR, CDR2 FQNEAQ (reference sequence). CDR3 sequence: CASSRRTERTDTQYF. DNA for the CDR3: TGTGCCAGCAGCCGCCGGACCGAGCGAACAGATACGCAGTATTTT.

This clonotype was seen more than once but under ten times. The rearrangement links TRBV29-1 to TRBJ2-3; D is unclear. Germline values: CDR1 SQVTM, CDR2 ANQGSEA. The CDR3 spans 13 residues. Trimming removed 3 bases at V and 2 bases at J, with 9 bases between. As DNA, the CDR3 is TGCAGCGTTGATTACATGGCCACAGATACGCAGTATTTT. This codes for CSVDYMATDTQYF.

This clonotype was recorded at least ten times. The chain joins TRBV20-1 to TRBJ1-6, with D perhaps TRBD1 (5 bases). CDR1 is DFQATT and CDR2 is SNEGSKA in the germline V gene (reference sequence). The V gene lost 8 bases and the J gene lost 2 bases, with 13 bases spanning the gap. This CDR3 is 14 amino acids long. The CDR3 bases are TGCAGTTCCAGGGTACGACCCTATAATTCACCCCTCCACTTT. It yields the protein CSSRVRPYNSPLHF.

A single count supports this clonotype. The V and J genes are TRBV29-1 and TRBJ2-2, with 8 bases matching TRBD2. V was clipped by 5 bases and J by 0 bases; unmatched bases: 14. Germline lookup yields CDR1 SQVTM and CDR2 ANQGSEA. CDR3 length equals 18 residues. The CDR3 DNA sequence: TGCAGCGTTAAAGTGAGAAGACGGGAGGGCCCGAACACCGGGGAGCTGTTTTTT. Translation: CSVKVRRREGPNTGELFF.

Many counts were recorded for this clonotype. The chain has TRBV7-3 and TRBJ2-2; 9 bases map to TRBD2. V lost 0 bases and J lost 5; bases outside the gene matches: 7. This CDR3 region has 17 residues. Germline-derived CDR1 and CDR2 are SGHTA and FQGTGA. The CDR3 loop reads CASSLTGSGRRTGELFF. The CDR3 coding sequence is TGTGCCAGCAGCTTAACGGGGAGCGGGAGGCGGACCGGGGAGCTGTTTTTT.

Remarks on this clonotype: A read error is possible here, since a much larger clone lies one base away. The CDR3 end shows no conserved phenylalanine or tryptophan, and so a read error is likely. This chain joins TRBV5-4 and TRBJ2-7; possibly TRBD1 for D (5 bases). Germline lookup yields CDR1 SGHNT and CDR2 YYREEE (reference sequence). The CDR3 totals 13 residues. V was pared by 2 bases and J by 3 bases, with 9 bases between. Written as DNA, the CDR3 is TGTGCCAGCAGCTTCGACAGCTACTACGAGCAGTACTCC. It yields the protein CASSFDSYYEQYS.

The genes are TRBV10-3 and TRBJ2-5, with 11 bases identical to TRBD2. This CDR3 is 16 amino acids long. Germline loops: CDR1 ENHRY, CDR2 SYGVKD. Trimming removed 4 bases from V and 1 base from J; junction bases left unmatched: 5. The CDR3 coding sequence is TGTGCCATCAGTGCGACTAGCGGGGCACCCCAAGAGACCCAGTACTTC. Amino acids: CAISATSGAPQETQYF.

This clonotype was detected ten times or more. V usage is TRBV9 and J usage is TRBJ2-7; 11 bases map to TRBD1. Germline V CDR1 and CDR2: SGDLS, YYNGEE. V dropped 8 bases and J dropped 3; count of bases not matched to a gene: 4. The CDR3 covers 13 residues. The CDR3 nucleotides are TGTGCCAGGCCGGGACAGGGGGACTACGAGCAGTACTTC. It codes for CARPGQGDYEQYF.

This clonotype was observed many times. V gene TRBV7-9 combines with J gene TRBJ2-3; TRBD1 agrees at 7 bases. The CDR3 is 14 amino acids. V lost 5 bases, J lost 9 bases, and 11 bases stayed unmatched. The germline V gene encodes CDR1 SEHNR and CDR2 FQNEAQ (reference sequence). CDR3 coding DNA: TGTGCCAGCAGCCCACGGGACAGAAGAGCCACGCAGTATTTT. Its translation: CASSPRDRRATQYF. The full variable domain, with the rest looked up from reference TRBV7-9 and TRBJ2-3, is DTGVSQNPRHKITKRGQNVTFRCDPISEHNRLYWYRQTLGQGPEFLTYFQNEAQLEKSRLLSDRFSAERPKGSFSTLEIQRTEQGDSAMYLCASSPRDRRATQYFGPGTRLTVL.

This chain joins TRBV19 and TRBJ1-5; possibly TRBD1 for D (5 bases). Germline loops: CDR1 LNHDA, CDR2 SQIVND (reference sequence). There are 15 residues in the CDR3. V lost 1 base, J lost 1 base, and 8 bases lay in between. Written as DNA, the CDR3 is TGTGCCAGTAGTATAGGGGGGAAAAGCAATCAGCCCCAGCATTTT. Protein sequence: CASSIGGKSNQPQHF.